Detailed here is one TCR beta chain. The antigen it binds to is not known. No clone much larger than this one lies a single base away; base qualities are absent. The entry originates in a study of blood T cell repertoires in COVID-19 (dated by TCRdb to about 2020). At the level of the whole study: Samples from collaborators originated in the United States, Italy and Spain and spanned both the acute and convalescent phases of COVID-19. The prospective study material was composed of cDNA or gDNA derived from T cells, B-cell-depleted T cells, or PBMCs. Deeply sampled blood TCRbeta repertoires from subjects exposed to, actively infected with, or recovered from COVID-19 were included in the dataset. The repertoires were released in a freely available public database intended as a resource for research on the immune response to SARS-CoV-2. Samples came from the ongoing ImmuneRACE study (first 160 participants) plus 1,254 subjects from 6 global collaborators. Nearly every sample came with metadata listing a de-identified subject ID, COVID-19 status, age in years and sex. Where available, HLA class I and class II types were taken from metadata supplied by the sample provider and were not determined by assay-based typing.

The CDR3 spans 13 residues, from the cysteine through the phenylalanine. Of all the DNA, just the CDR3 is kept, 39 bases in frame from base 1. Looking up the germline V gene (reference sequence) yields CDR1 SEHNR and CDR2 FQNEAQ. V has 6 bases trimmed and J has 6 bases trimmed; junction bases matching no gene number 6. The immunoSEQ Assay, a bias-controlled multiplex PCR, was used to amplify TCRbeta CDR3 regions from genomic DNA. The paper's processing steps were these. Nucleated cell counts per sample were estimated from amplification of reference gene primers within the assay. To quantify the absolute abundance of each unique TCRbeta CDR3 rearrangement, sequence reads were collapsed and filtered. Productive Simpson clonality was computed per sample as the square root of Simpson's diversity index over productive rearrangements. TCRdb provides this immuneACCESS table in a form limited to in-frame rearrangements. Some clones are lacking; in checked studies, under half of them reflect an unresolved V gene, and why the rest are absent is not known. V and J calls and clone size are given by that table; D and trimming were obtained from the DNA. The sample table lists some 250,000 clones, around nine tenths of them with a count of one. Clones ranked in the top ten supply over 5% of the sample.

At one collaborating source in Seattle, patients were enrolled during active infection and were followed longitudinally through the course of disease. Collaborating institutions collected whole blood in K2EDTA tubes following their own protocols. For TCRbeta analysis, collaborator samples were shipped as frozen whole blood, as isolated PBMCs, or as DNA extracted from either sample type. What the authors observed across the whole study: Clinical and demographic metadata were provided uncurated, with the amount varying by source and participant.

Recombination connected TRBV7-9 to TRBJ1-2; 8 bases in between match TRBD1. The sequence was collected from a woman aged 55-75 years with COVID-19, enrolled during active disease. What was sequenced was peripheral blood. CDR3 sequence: CASSPGQGDGYTF. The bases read TGTGCCAGCAGTCCCGGACAGGGCGATGGCTACACCTTC.